The text below deals with one T cell receptor beta chain. The record originates from a study of blood T cell repertoires in COVID-19. As for the study in general: Some COVID-19 samples were acute and others convalescent; all came from the United States, Italy and Spain.

Profiling relied on immunoSEQ multiplex PCR, and the TCRdb table lists in-frame clones only, not all of them. The repertoire consists of over 85,000 clones, with 80% to 90% occurring once and the leading ten covering approximately 6.8%. J gave up 7 bases and V 5 bases, and 16 bases lay outside the gene matches. This CDR3 contains 16 residues. The germline V gene encodes CDR1 MNHNY and CDR2 SVGAGI (reference sequence). The specimen was peripheral blood. The clonotype was recovered from a man aged 60-69 years with acute or convalescent COVID-19. The chain recombines TRBV6-6 with TRBJ1-2, with 7 bases fitting TRBD1. As DNA, the CDR3 is TGTGCCAGCAGTAGACAGGGTTTTGAGGCTTCGGGTGGCTACACCTTC. Translated: CASSRQGFEASGGYTF.